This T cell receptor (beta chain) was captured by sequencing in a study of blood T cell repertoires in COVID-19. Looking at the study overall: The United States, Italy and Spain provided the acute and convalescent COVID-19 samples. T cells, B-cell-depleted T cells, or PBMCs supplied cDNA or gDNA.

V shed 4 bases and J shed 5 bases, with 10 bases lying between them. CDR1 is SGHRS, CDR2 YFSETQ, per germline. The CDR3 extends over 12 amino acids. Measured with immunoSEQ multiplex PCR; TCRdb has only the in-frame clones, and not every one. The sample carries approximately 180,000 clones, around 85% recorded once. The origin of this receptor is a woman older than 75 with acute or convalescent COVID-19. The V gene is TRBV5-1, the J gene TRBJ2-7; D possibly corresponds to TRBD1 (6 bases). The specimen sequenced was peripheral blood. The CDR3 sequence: CASSPTGNEQYF. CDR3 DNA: TGCGCCAGCAGCCCTACAGGGAACGAGCAGTACTTC.